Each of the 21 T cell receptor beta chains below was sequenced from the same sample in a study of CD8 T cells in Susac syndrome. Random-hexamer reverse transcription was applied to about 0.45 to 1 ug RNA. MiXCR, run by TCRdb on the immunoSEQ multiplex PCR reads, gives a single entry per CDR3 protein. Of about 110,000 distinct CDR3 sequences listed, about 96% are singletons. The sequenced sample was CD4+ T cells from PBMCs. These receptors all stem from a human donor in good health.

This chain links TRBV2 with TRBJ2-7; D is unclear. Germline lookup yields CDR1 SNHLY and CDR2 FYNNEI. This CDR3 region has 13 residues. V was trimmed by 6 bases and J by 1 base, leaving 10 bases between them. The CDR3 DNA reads TGTGCCAGCAGCTCCCAGCTTTCCTACGAGCAGTACTTC. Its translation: CASSSQLSYEQYF.

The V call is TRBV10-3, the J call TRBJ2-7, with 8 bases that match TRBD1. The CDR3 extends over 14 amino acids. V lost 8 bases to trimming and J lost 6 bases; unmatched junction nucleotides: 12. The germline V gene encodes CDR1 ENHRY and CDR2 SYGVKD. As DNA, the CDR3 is TGTGCCATCGCCGGGCGGGGACAGGCGTCCGAGCAGTACTTC. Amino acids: CAIAGRGQASEQYF.

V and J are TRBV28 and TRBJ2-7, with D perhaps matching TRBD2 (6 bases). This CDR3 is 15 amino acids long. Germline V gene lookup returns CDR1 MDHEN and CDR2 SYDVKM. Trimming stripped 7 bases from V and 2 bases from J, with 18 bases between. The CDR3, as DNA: TGTGCCAGCACCCCCGGGAGCGTAGCAACCTACGAGCAGTACTTC. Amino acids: CASTPGSVATYEQYF.

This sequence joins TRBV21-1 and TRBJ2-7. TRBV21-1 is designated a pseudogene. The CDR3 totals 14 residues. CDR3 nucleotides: TGTGCCAGCAGCGAGGTGGGGAGCTCCTACGAGCAGTACTTC. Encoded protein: CASSEVGSSYEQYF.

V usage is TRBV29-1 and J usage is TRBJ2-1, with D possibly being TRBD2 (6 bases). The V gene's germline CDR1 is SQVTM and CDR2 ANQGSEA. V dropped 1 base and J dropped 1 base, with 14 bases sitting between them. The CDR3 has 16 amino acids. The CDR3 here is CSVEGGQAGSYNEQFF. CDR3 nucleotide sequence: TGCAGCGTTGAAGGGGGTCAGGCGGGGTCCTACAATGAGCAGTTCTTC.

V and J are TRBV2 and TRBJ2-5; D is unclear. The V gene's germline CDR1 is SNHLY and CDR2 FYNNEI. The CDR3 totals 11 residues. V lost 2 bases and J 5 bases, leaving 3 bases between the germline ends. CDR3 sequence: CASSESETQYF. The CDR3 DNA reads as TGTGCCAGCAGTGAATCTGAGACCCAGTACTTC.

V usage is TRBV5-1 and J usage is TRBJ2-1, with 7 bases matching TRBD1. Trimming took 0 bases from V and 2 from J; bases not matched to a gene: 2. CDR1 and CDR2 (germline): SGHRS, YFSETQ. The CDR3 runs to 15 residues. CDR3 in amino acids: CASSLETGTYNEQFF. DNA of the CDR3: TGCGCCAGCAGCTTGGAGACAGGGACCTACAATGAGCAGTTCTTC.

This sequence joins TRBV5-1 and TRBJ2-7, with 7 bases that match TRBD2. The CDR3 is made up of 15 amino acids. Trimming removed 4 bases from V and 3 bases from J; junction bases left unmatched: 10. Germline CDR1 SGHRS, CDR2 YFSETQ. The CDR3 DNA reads TGCGCCAGCAGCAGTGTCACTAGCGCTTACTACGAGCAGTACTTC. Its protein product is CASSSVTSAYYEQYF.

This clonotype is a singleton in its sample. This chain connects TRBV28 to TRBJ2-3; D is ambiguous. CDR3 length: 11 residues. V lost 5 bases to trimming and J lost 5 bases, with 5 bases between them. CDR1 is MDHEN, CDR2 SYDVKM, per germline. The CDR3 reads CASSSQDTQYF. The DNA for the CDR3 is TGTGCCAGCAGTAGTCAAGATACGCAGTATTTT.

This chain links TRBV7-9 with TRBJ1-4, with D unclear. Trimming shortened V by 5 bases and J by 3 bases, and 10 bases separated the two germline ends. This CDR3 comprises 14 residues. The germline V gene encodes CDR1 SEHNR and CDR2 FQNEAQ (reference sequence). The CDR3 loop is CASSPGRANEKLFF. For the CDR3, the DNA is TGTGCCAGCAGCCCGGGGAGGGCTAATGAAAAACTGTTTTTT.

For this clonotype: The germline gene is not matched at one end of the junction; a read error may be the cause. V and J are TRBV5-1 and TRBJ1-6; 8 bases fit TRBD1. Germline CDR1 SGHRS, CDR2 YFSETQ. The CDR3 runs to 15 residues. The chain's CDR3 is CASSAGQGQDSPLHF. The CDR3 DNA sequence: TGCGCCAGCAGCGCTGGACAGGGTCAGGATTCACCCCTCCATTTT.

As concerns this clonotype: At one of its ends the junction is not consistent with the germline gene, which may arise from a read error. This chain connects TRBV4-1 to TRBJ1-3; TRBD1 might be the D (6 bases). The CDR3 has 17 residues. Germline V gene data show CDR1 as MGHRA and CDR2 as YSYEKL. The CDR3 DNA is TGCGCCAGCAGCCACGGACAGTTGATGAGCTCTGAAAACACCATATATTTT. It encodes CASSHGQLMSSENTIYF.

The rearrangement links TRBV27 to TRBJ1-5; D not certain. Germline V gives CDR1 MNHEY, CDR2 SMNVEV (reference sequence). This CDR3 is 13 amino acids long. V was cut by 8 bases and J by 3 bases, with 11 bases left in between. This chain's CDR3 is CASDTKYNQPQHF. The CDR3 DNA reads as TGTGCCAGCGACACAAAGTACAATCAGCCCCAGCATTTT.

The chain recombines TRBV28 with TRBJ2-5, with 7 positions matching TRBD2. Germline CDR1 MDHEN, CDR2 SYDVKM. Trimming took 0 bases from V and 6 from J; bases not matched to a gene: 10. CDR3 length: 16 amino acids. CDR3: CASSLWTSIGRKTQYF. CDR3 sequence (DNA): TGTGCCAGCAGTTTATGGACTAGCATAGGACGGAAGACCCAGTACTTC.

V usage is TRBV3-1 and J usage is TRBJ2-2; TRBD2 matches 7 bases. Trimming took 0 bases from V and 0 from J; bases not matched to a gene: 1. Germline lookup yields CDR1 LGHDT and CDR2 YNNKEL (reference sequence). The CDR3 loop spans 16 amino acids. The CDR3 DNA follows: TGTGCCAGCAGCCAAGACCGGGGGGCGAACACCGGGGAGCTGTTTTTT. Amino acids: CASSQDRGANTGELFF.

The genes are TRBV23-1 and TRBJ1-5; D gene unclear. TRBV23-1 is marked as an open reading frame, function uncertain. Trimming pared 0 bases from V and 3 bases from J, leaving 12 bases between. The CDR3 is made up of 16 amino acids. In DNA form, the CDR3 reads TGCGCCAGCAGTCAATCGATAGGGAATCACAATCAGCCCCAGCATTTT. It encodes CASSQSIGNHNQPQHF.

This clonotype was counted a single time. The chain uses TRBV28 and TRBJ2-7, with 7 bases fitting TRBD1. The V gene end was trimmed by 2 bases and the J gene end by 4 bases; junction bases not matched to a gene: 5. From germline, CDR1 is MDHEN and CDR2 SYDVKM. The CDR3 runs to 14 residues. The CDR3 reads CASSLARDSYEQYF. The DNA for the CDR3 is TGTGCCAGCAGTTTAGCCCGGGACAGTTACGAGCAGTACTTC.

CDR3 amino acids: CASSLGQGDYGYTF. As DNA, the CDR3 is TGTGCCAGCAGCTTGGGACAGGGGGACTATGGCTACACCTTC. V is TRBV7-2 and J is TRBJ1-2; 11 bases agree with TRBD1. Trimming cost V 3 bases and J 3 bases; bases outside gene matches: 0. CDR1 is SGHTA, CDR2 FQGNSA, per germline. CDR3 length equals 14 residues.

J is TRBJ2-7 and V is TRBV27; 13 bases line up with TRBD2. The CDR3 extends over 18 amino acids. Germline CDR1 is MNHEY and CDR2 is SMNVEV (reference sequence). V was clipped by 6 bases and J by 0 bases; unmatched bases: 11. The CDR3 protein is CASSRGLAGALGSYEQYF. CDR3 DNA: TGTGCCAGCAGCCGTGGACTAGCGGGAGCCCTTGGCTCCTACGAGCAGTACTTC.

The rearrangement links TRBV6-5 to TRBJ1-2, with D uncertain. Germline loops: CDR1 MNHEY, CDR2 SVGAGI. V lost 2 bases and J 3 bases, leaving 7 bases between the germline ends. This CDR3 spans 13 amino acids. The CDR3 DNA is TGTGCCAGCAGTTACGAGGGCCACTATGGCTACACCTTC. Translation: CASSYEGHYGYTF.

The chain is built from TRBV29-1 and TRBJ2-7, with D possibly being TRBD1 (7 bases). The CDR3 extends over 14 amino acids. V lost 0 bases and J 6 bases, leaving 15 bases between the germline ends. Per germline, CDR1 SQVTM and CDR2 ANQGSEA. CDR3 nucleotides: TGCAGCGTTGAAGAGCAGGGGGGTCCCGCCGAGCAGTACTTC. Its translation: CSVEEQGGPAEQYF.